This is a list of T cell receptor beta chains from one sample in a study of post-analysis software for immune sequencing data. TCRdb used MiXCR to reprocess the PCR reads, holding one entry per CDR3 protein. The sample holds roughly 730,000 distinct CDR3 sequences, about 27% seen once. Material for sequencing was blood. All receptors come from a girl aged 5-17 years with multiple sclerosis. The CDR3 runs from the conserved cysteine through the conserved F or W. Each record gives: CDR3 DNA, CDR3 protein, J gene, D gene, clone size, V gene. A D gene is named only where the DNA matches it firmly. Not all rows give a size; the values are once, few, many and, for expanded clones, a class.

TGTGCCAGCAGTTTAGGGGTCGCAGCGCAGTATTTT CASSLGVAAQYF TRBJ2-3 . few TRBV12-3/TRBV12-4
TGTGCCAGCAGCCCGGGGGGCGGTCGCACAGATACGCAGTATTTT CASSPGGGRTDTQYF TRBJ2-3 . . TRBV12-3/TRBV12-4
TGTACCAGCATACAGGGTTGGGACGAGCAGTACTTC CTSIQGWDEQYF TRBJ2-7 . few TRBV6-5
TGTGCCAGCAGCCTAAGTCTCGGGGGGATCAATCAGCCCCAGCATTTT CASSLSLGGINQPQHF TRBJ1-5 . . TRBV7-8
TGCGCCAGCAGCCAAGGGACCCGGATTAATGAGCAGTTCTTC CASSQGTRINEQFF TRBJ2-1 . many TRBV4-3
TGTGCCAGCAGGCAAGACAGGAGCTCCTACAATGAGCAGTTCTTC CASRQDRSSYNEQFF TRBJ2-1 . . TRBV7-2
TGTGCCAGCAGTTTCAGGCCTGGAGGGAGGGCAGATGCGGAGTATTTT CASSFRPGGRADAEYF TRBJ2-3 TRBD2 . TRBV12-3/TRBV12-4
TGCGCCAGCAGCCCCATCCTACGACCCAGCTCCTACAATGAGCAGTTCTTC CASSPILRPSSYNEQFF TRBJ2-1 . . TRBV5-1
TGTGCCAGCAGTTTGGTGGGGCGCGGTGTCTACGAGCAGTACTTC CASSLVGRGVYEQYF TRBJ2-7 . . TRBV28
TGCAGCGTTGCAGCGGGACAGGGTTGGGACGAGCAGTACTTC CSVAAGQGWDEQYF TRBJ2-7 TRBD1 . TRBV29-1
TGTGCCAGCAGTGCGGAGTCTTACTCCTACGAGCAGTACTTC CASSAESYSYEQYF TRBJ2-7 . . TRBV6-1
TGCGCCAGCAGCTGGACTAGCGGGGCCCGGTATGGCTACAATGAGCAGTTCTTC CASSWTSGARYGYNEQFF TRBJ2-1 TRBD2 many TRBV5-1
TGTGCCAGCAGCTTACGGGCGAGCGGGAGTATTACAGATACGCAGTATTTT CASSLRASGSITDTQYF TRBJ2-3 TRBD2 . TRBV7-2
TGCAGCGTTCATGGAGACACTGAAGCTTTCTTT CSVHGDTEAFF TRBJ1-1 . few TRBV29-1
TGTGCCTGGAGTGTACAGGGTGAGCAGTTCTTC CAWSVQGEQFF TRBJ2-1 . once TRBV30
TGTGCCAGCCGGGTACAAAGTTCTAGCACAGATACGCAGTATTTT CASRVQSSSTDTQYF TRBJ2-3 . few TRBV7-2
TGCAGTGCTAGAACCAGGCTTCTTGGCAATCAGCCCCAGCATTTT CSARTRLLGNQPQHF TRBJ1-5 . few TRBV20-1
TGCAGTGCTAGAGATTACAGTGACAGGGGGCAGGGTCCCCTCCACTTT CSARDYSDRGQGPLHF TRBJ1-6 TRBD1 . TRBV20-1
TGTGCCAGCAGGGGGGACAGATATTCACCCCTCCACTTT CASRGDRYSPLHF TRBJ1-6 TRBD1 . TRBV6-5
TGCAGCGTTCGGGCGGGGGGACCATACGAGCAGTACTTC CSVRAGGPYEQYF TRBJ2-7 TRBD2 few TRBV29-1
TGTGCCAGCAGCCCGTGGCCCTACGGAGAGACCCAGTACTTC CASSPWPYGETQYF TRBJ2-5 . few TRBV6-6
TGTGCCAGCAGCCGAGGGTCAGTGGAGACCCAGTACTTC CASSRGSVETQYF TRBJ2-5 . . TRBV28
TGTGCCAGCAGTTTTCCTGCAACAGGCGGGGACCTTCAAGAGACCCAGTACTTC CASSFPATGGDLQETQYF TRBJ2-5 . . TRBV6-5
TGTGCCAGCAGCCCATCTACCGGGACAGATGTCTACGGTTACACCTTC CASSPSTGTDVYGYTF TRBJ1-2 TRBD1 . TRBV5-5
TGTGCCAGCAGTTACGAGACTAGCGGGCGCAGCTCCTACAATGAGCAGTACTTC CASSYETSGRSSYNEQYF TRBJ2-7 TRBD2 . TRBV6-2/TRBV6-3
TGTGCCAGCAGACAGGGGGAAGGCTACACCTTC CASRQGEGYTF TRBJ1-2 TRBD1 few TRBV6-1
TGTGCCAGCAGTCGGGCGGCCGAGCAGTACTTC CASSRAAEQYF TRBJ2-7 . few TRBV6-5